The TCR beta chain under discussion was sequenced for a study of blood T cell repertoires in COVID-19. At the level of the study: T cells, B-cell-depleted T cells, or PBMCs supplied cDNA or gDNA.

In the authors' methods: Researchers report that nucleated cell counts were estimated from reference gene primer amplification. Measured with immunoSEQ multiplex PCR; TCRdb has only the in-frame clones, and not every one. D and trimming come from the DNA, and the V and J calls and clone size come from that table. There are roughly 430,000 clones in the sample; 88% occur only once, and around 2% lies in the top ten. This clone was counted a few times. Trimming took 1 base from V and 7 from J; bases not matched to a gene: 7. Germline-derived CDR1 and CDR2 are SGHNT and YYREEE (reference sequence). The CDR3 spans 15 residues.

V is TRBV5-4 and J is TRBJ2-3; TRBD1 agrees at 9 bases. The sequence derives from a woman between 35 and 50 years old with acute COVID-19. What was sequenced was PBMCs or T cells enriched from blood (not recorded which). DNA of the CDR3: TGTGCCAGCAGCTTGTCCGGGACAGGGTTGAATACGCAGTATTTT. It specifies CASSLSGTGLNTQYF.